This TCR beta chain comes out of a study of blood T cell repertoires in COVID-19. The overall study: PBMCs, B-cell-depleted T cells, or T cells were the source of the cDNA or gDNA that made up the material.

Germline CDR1 reads SGHRS; CDR2 reads YFSETQ. The CDR3 is 14 residues long. Trimming at V came to 4 bases and at J to 7 bases, leaving 9 bases not matched to a gene. Assay: immunoSEQ multiplex PCR; the TCRdb copy retains only in-frame clones and omits some. The sample shows some 160,000 clones, more than 65% of them seen only once. This chain connects TRBV5-1 to TRBJ2-7; 9 bases line up with TRBD1. The sequence was obtained from a man aged 55-75 years with acute or convalescent COVID-19. Specimen: peripheral blood. This CDR3 reads CASSTYRGLREQYF. The CDR3 DNA is TGCGCCAGCAGCACCTACAGGGGGCTGCGAGAGCAGTACTTC.